This entry is about one T cell receptor beta chain. Here immunoSEQ multiplex PCR was the method, and the copy in TCRdb shows in-frame clones only, minus some. The sample has roughly 200,000 clones, around 86% seen once; the top ten hold 4.5% to 7%. The data are from a study of blood T cell repertoires in COVID-19. CDR3 length equals 13 residues. The V gene lost 0 bases and the J gene lost 5 bases, with 6 bases spanning the gap. CDR1 is SGDLS and CDR2 is YYNGEE in the germline V gene. Sequences were obtained from PBMCs or T cells enriched from blood (not recorded which). The receptor's source is a man aged 35 to 55 with acute COVID-19. The V gene is TRBV9, the J gene TRBJ2-1; D unclear. The CDR3 here is CASSVASDNEQFF. The DNA of the CDR3 is TGTGCCAGCAGCGTAGCCTCGGACAATGAGCAGTTCTTC. The full variable domain, rest sourced from reference TRBV9 and TRBJ2-1, is DSGVTQTPKHLITATGQRVTLRCSPRSGDLSVYWYQQSLDQGLQFLIQYYNGEERAKGNILERFSAQQFPDLHSELNLSSLELGDSALYFCASSVASDNEQFFGPGTRLTVL.